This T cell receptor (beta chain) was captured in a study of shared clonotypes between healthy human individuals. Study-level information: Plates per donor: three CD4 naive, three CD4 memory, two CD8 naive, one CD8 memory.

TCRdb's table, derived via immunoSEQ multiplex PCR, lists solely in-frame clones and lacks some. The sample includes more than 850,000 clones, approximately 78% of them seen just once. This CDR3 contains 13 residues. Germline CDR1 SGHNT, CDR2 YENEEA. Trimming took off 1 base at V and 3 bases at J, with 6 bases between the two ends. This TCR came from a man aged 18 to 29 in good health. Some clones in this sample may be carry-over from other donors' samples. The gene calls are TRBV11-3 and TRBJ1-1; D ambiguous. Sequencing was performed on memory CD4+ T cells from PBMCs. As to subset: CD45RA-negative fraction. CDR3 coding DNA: TGTGCCAGCAGCTTAGGAATGGACACTGAAGCTTTCTTT. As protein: CASSLGMDTEAFF.